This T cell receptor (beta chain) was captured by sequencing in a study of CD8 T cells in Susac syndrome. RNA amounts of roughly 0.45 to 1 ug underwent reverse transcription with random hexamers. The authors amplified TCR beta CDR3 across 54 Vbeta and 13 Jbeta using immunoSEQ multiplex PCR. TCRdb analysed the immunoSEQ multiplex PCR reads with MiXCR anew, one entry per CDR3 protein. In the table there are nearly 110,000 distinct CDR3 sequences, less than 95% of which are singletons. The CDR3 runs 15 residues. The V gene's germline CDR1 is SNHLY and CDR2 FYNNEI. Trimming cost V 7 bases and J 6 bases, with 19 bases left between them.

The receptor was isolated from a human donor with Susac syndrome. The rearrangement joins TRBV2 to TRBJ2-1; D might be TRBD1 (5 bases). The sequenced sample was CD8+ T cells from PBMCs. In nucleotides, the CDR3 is TGTGCCAGCACTATAGGATTAAATGGGGCCAATGAGCAGTTCTTC. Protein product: CASTIGLNGANEQFF.